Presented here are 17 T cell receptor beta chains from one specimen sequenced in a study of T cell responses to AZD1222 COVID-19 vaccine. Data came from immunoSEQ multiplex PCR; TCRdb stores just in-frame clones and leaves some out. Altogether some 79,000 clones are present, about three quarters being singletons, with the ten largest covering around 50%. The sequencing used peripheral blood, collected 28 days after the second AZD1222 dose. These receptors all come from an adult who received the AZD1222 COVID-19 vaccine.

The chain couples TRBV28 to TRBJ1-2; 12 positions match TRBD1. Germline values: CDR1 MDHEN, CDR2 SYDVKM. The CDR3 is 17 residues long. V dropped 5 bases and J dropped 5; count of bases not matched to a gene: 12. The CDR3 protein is CASSPATGTGGWYGYTF. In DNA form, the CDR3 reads TGTGCCAGCAGTCCTGCCACCGGGACAGGGGGCTGGTATGGCTACACCTTC.

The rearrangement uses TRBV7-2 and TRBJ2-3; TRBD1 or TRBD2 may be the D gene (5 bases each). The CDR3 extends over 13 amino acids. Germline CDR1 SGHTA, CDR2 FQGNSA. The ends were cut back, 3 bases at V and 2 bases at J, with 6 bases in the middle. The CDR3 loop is CASSFGTTDTQYF. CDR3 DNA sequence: TGTGCCAGCAGCTTTGGGACCACAGATACGCAGTATTTT.

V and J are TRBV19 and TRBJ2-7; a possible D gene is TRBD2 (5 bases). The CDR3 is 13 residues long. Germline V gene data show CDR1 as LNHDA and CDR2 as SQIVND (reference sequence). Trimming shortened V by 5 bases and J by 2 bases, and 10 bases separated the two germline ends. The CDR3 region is CASSFGLAYEQYF. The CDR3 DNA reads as TGTGCCAGTAGTTTTGGACTGGCCTACGAGCAGTACTTC.

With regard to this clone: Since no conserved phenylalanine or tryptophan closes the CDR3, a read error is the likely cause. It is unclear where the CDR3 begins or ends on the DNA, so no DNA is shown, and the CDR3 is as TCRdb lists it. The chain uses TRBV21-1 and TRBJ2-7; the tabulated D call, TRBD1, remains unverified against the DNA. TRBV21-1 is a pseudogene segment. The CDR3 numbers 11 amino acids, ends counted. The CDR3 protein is CASSERDRVTL.

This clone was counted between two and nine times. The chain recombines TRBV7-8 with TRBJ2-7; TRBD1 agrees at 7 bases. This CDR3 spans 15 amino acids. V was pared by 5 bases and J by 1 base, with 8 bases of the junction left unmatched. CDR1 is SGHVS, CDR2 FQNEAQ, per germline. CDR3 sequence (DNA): TGTGCCAGCAGCCGAGACAGGGTTGGATCCTACGAGCAGTACTTC. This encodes CASSRDRVGSYEQYF.

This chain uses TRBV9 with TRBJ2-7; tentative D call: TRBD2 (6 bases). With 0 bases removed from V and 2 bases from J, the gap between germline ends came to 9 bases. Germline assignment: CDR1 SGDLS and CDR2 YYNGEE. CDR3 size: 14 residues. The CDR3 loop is CASSVGDLTYEQYF. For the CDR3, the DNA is TGTGCCAGCAGCGTAGGGGACTTGACCTACGAGCAGTACTTC.

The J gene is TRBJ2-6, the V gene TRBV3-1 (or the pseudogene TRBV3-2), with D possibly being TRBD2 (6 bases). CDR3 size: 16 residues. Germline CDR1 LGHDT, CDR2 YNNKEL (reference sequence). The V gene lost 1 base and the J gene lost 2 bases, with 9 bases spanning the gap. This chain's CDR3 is CASSQGGVTGANVLTF. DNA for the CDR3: TGTGCCAGCAGCCAAGGCGGGGTCACTGGGGCCAACGTCCTGACTTTC.

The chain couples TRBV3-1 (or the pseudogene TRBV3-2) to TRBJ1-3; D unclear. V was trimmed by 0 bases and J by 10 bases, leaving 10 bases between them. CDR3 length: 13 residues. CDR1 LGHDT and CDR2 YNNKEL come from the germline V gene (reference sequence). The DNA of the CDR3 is TGTGCCAGCAGCCAAGAGGACGGTTCTACCATATATTTT. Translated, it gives CASSQEDGSTIYF.

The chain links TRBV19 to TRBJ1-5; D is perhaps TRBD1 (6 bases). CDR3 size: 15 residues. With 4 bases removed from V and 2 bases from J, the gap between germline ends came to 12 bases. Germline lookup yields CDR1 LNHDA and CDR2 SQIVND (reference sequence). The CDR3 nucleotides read TGTGCCAGTAGTACCACAGGGACGGGCAATCAGCCCCAGCATTTT. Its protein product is CASSTTGTGNQPQHF.

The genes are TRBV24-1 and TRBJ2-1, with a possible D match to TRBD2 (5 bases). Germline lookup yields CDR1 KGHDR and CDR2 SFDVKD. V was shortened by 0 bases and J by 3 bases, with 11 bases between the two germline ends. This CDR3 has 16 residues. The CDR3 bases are TGTGCCACCAGTGATTTGGGCGGGCAGAACTACAATGAGCAGTTCTTC. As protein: CATSDLGGQNYNEQFF.

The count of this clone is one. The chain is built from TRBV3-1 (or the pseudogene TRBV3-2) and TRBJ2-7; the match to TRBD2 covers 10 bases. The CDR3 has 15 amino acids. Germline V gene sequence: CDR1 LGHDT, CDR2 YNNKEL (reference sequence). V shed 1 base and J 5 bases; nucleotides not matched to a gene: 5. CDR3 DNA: TGTGCCAGCAGCCAAGCTAGCGGGGGTTCCCACGAGCAGTACTTC. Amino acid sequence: CASSQASGGSHEQYF.

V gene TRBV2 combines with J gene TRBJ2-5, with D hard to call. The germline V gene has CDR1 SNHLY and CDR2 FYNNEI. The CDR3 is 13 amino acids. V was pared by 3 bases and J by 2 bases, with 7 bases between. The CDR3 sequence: CASSDEVQETQYF. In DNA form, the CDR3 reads TGTGCCAGCAGTGACGAGGTACAAGAGACCCAGTACTTC.

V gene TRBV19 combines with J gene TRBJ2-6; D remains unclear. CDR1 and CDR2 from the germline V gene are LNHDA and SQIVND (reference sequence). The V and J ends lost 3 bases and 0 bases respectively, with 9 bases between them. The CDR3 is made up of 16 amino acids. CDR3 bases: TGTGCCAGTAGTATTAGTGCTTACTCTGGGGCCAACGTCCTGACTTTC. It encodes CASSISAYSGANVLTF.

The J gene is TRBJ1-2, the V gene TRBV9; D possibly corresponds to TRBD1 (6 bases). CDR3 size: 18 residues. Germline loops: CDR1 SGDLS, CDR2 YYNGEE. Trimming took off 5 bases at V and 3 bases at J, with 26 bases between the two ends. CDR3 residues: CASSPRTLSEWTDYGYTF. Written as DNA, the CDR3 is TGTGCCAGCAGTCCAAGGACACTTTCGGAATGGACAGACTATGGCTACACCTTC.

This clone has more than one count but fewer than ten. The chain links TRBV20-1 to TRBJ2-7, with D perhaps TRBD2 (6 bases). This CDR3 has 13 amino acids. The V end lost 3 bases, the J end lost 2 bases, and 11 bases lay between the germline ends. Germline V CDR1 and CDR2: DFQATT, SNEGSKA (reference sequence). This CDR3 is CSASSEGPYEQYF. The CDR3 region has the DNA TGCAGTGCTAGTTCGGAGGGACCCTACGAGCAGTACTTC.

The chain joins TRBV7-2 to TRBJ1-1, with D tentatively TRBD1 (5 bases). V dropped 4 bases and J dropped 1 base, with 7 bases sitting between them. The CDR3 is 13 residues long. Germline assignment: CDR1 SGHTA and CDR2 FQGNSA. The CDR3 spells CASSYGANTEAFF. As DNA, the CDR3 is TGTGCCAGCAGCTACGGGGCGAACACTGAAGCTTTCTTT. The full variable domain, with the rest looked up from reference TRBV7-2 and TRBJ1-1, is GAGVSQSPSNKVTEKGKDVELRCDPISGHTALYWYRQSLGQGLEFLIYFQGNSAPDKSGLPSDRFSAERTGGSVSTLTIQRTQQEDSAVYLCASSYGANTEAFFGQGTRLTVV.

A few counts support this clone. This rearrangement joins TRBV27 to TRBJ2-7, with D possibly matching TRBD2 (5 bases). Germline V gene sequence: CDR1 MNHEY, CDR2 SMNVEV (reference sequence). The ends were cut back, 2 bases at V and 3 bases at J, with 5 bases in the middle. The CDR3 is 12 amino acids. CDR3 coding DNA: TGTGCCAGCAGTTTAGGAGGCTACGAGCAGTACTTC. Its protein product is CASSLGGYEQYF.